This note documents a single T cell receptor beta chain sequence. The data are from a study of blood T cell repertoires in COVID-19. As for the study in general: Samples of COVID-19 (acute and convalescent) were obtained from the United States, Italy and Spain. T cells, B-cell-depleted T cells, or PBMCs provided the cDNA or gDNA that served as material.

Authors' data handling: The authors estimated nucleated cell counts from reference gene primer amplification. TCRdb keeps only in-frame clones here, not all; method: immunoSEQ multiplex PCR. V and J calls and clone size come straight from that table; D and trimming were deduced from the DNA. The profile shows 140,000 to 150,000 clones, about 89% of them singletons. The material sequenced was PBMCs or T cells enriched from blood (not recorded which). This TCR was sampled from a man aged 55-75 years who had recovered from COVID-19.

CDR3 in amino acids: CASSPLQGVPYGYTF. The CDR3 DNA follows: TGCGCCAGCAGCCCTCTACAGGGGGTTCCTTATGGCTACACCTTC. The chain uses TRBV5-1 and TRBJ1-2, with 8 bases aligning to TRBD1. Germline V gene sequence: CDR1 SGHRS, CDR2 YFSETQ. This CDR3 contains 15 residues. V shed 4 bases and J 5 bases; nucleotides not matched to a gene: 10.